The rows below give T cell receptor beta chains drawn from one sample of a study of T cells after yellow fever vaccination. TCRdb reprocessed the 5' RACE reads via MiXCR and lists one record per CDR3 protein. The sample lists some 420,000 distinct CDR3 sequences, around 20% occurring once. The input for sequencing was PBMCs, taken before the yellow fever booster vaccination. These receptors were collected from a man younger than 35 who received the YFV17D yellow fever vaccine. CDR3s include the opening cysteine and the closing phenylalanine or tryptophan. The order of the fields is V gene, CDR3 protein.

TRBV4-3 CASSQDRGAEQFF
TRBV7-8 CASSLGVDEKLFF
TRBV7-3 CASSPYQTGEQFF
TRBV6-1 CASIPSTGGGILHF
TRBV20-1 CSASSPRGEKLFF
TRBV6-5 CASSYSSSRRSGNTIYF
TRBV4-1 CASSRVPGGNYGYTF
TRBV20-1 CSANGGDEDSPLHF
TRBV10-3 CAIRAGGDYNEQFF
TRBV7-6 CASSFMGEAIHEQYF
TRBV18 CASPPGAGLDTGELFF
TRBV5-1 CASSLGQGHGGYTF
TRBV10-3 CAIRDNWGQGTDTQYF
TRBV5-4 CASSLDRAMVYEQYF
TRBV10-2 CASSESWGGYTF
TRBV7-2 CASSFGGAFEQFF
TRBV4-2 CASSRVPGLASSGGELFF
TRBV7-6 CASSLTGTSVNEQFF
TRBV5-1 CASRSETVSTEAFF
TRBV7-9 CASSPPQGAETQYF
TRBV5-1 CASSQPSGSYNEQFF
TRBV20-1 CSATAGSSYNEQFF